The T cell receptor beta chain described here comes from a study of tumor-infiltrating lymphocytes in primary liver carcinoma. Points from the study as a whole: Tumors significantly exceeded blood in top-250-clone fraction (p = 0.039). Paired tumor-adjacent and tumor-blood samples overlapped less than tumor region pairs did.

This CDR3 has 17 amino acids. Germline V gene lookup returns CDR1 MGHRA and CDR2 YSYEKL. The authors made TCR beta cDNA from about 500 ng total RNA with a constant-region primer. It was through three nested multiplex PCR rounds of slightly modified ARM-PCR that TCR beta libraries arose. TRBV1-TRBV30 forward primers paired with a C-beta reverse primer drove the first two PCR rounds, ten to eleven cycles each. TCRdb called the multiplex PCR reads again in MiXCR, with one record for every CDR3 protein. The sample consists of about 350,000 distinct CDR3 sequences, roughly 61% of them appearing once. Unsorted whole blood yielded the blood RNA, and germline DNA was also extracted. Patients carried chronic HBV infection without prior treatment. This clonotype was observed once. The antigen is undetermined. A read error may produce the germline difference seen at one junction end.

The V call is TRBV4-1, the J call TRBJ1-5, with a weak D call TRBD1 (6 bases). The source of this sequence is a man between 35 and 55 years old with primary liver carcinoma and hepatitis B virus infection. Sequencing was performed on peripheral blood. The CDR3 DNA reads TGCGCCAACAGCGACAGGTACAGGCTAGGTAGCAATCAGCCCCAGCATTTT. Its translation is CANSDRYRLGSNQPQHF.